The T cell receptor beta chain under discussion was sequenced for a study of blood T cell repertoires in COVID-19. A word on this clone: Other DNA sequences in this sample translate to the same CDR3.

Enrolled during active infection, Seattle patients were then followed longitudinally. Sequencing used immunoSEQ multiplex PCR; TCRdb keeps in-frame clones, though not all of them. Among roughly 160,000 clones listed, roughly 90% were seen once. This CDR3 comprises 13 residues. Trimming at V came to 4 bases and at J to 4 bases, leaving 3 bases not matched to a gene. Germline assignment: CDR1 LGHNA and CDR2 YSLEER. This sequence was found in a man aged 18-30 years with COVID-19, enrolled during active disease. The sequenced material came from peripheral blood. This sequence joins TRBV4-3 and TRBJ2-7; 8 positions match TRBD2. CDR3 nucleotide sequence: TGCGCCAGCAGCCCGGGGGGGGCGTACGAGCAGTACTTC. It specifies CASSPGGAYEQYF.